Listed below are T cell receptor beta chains from one sample, sequenced in a study of CD8+ T cells in alopecia areata. Clones were sequenced by immunoSEQ multiplex PCR, and TCRdb holds only the in-frame ones, with some missing. The sample shows over 150,000 clones, about 53% of them seen only once. The specimen was CD8+ T cells sorted from blood, collected at week 24, from a patient treated with tofacitinib. All receptors derive from a human donor with alopecia areata. CDR3s include the opening cysteine and the closing phenylalanine or tryptophan. Each record gives: clone size, D gene, V gene, J gene, CDR3 DNA, CDR3 protein. A D gene is named only where the DNA matches it firmly. The size entry is marked missing in some rows and otherwise reads once, few, many or a size class.

.	TRBD1	TRBV25-1	TRBJ1-2	TGTGCCAGCAGTTCCCGACAGGGAGGTATTGGCTACACCTTC	CASSSRQGGIGYTF
.	.	TRBV19	TRBJ2-4	TGTGCCAGTAGCGATTCAAACATTCAGTACTTC	CASSDSNIQYF
.	TRBD1	TRBV29-1	TRBJ1-2	TGCAGCGTGCCCGGGACAGGGGCCCCAAACTATGGCTACACCTTC	CSVPGTGAPNYGYTF
.	.	TRBV5-1	TRBJ2-7	TGCGCCAGCAGCTTGGGGGCAGGAGTCTACGAGCAGTACTTC	CASSLGAGVYEQYF
.	.	TRBV4-1	TRBJ2-7	TGCGCCAGCAGCCAAGATAACCCCGGCCCCTACGAGCAGTACTTC	CASSQDNPGPYEQYF
.	TRBD1	TRBV4-3	TRBJ1-2	TGCGCCAGCAGCCAAGACAGGGGGGATGGCTACACCTTC	CASSQDRGDGYTF
.	.	TRBV11-2	TRBJ2-4	TGTGCCAGCAGCTTATACGAACAGGACAAAAGGGACATTCAGTACTTC	CASSLYEQDKRDIQYF
.	.	TRBV30	TRBJ1-2	TGTGCCTGGAGGGCGACAGCTAACTATGGCTACACCTTC	CAWRATANYGYTF
.	TRBD1	TRBV5-1	TRBJ1-2	TGCGCCACTCGACAGGGATCTAACTATGGCTACACCTTC	CATRQGSNYGYTF
few	.	TRBV2	TRBJ2-1	TGTGCCAGCATTGGACTCCGGGTTACCTCCTACAATGAGCAGTTCTTC	CASIGLRVTSYNEQFF
.	.	TRBV27	TRBJ1-5	TGTGCCAGCAGTCCCGGGGGAGGGGGACAGCCCCAGCATTTT	CASSPGGGGQPQHF
.	TRBD1	TRBV6-5	TRBJ1-1	TGTGCCAGCAGTTACGAGGGACAGGCGAACACTGAAGCTTTCTTT	CASSYEGQANTEAFF
.	.	TRBV27	TRBJ1-1	TGTGCCAGCAGTTTCCGGGAGAACACTGAAGCTTTCTTT	CASSFRENTEAFF
.	TRBD1	TRBV29-1	TRBJ1-1	TGCAGCGCAGCCGGGACAGGGTTTAACACTGAAGCTTTCTTT	CSAAGTGFNTEAFF
once	.	TRBV27	TRBJ2-7	TGTGCCAGCAGCACCAGCTCCTACGAGCAGTACTTC	CASSTSSYEQYF
.	TRBD1	TRBV13	TRBJ1-2	TGTGCCAGCAGCACTAGGCAGGGGGCATATTATGGCTACACCTTC	CASSTRQGAYYGYTF
few	.	TRBV14	TRBJ1-2	TGTGCCAGCAGCCCCACAAGTAACTATGGCTACACCTTC	CASSPTSNYGYTF
.	.	TRBV7-9	TRBJ2-7	TGTGCCAGCAGCCCGCAGTACGAGCAGTACTTC	CASSPQYEQYF
.	.	TRBV9	TRBJ2-7	TGTGCCAGCAGCGTGGGACTTGGGGCATCTTACGAGCAGTACTTC	CASSVGLGASYEQYF
once	.	TRBV25-1	TRBJ2-5	TGTGCCAGCAGTCCTTTTATGGGGGATCAAGAGACCCAGTACTTC	CASSPFMGDQETQYF
.	.	TRBV30	TRBJ1-1	TGTGCCGTCGCCCAGGGGATGAACACTGAAGCTTTCTTT	CAVAQGMNTEAFF
.	.	TRBV9	TRBJ1-2	TGTGCCAGCACCCTAGAGGGGCAAGGAAGCCCTTTTGACTATGGCTACACCTTC	CASTLEGQGSPFDYGYTF
.	TRBD1	TRBV29-1	TRBJ1-1	TGCAGCGTTGAAGCCCCCGGACAGGGATATAACACTGAAGCTTTCTTT	CSVEAPGQGYNTEAFF
.	.	TRBV2	TRBJ2-7	TGTGCCAGCAGTGGAGGGGCGCGGGAGCAGTACTTC	CASSGGAREQYF
.	TRBD1	TRBV29-1	TRBJ1-1	TGCAGCGTACGGGACAGTAACACTGAAGCTTTCTTT	CSVRDSNTEAFF
.	.	TRBV29-1	TRBJ2-3	TGCAGCGTTGAAGCCCCGGCAGGGGCCAGCACAGATACGCAGTATTTT	CSVEAPAGASTDTQYF
.	TRBD2	TRBV7-9	TRBJ2-7	TGTGCCAGCAGCTTAAGCGGGGAAGAGCAGTACTTC	CASSLSGEEQYF
.	TRBD2	TRBV7-9	TRBJ2-3	TGTGCCAGCAGCCGACTAGCGGGGGTTACAGATACGCAGTATTTT	CASSRLAGVTDTQYF
once	.	TRBV19	TRBJ2-5	TGTGCCAGTAGTATAGCGGGGGAAGAGACCCAGTACTTC	CASSIAGEETQYF
.	.	TRBV19	TRBJ1-5	TGTGCCAGTAGCAAGAATAGCAATCAGCCCCAGCATTTT	CASSKNSNQPQHF
.	TRBD1	TRBV7-9	TRBJ1-2	TGTGCCAGCAGCTTCGAGGGGACAGCAGCTAACTATGGCTACACCTTC	CASSFEGTAANYGYTF
.	.	TRBV4-3	TRBJ2-7	TGCGCCAGCAGCCAAGGCACGGGAACCTACGAGCAGTACTTC	CASSQGTGTYEQYF
few	.	TRBV25-1	TRBJ1-4	TGTGCCAGCAGTGACAGGGGTGGTGAAAAACTGTTTTTT	CASSDRGGEKLFF
.	.	TRBV12-5	TRBJ1-2	TGTGCTAGTGGTTTGGAAAGCGCTAGCCATAATGGCTACACCTTC	CASGLESASHNGYTF
few	.	TRBV21-1	TRBJ2-1	TGTGCCAGCAGGCAAGACAGGGGAGTCTTC	CASRQDRGVF
once	.	TRBV7-2	TRBJ2-7	TGTGCCAGCAGTCCAACCGGCGGGACGGTATCCTACGAGCAGTACTTC	CASSPTGGTVSYEQYF
.	.	TRBV15	TRBJ1-6	TGTGCCACCAGCAGAGATGAGGGGTCAAATTCACCCCTCCACTTT	CATSRDEGSNSPLHF
.	TRBD2	TRBV27	TRBJ2-1	TGTGCCAGTCCCCGAGGGGAGCGGGGGGGCCAAAATGAGCAGTTCTTC	CASPRGERGGQNEQFF
.	.	TRBV30	TRBJ2-7	TGTGCCTGGAGCAAAGGGGGCGAGCAGTACTTC	CAWSKGGEQYF
.	.	TRBV9	TRBJ1-2	TGTGCCAGCAGCGACACCTTATTAGGCTACACCTTC	CASSDTLLGYTF
few	.	TRBV10-3	TRBJ2-3	TGTGCCATCAGTGAGACAGACACAGATACGCAGTATTTT	CAISETDTDTQYF
few	.	TRBV29-1	TRBJ1-2	TGCAGCGTGGGGGCCACGGGCCGTTTTGGTGGCTACACCTTC	CSVGATGRFGGYTF
.	TRBD2	TRBV30	TRBJ2-7	TGTGCCCGGAGTGTCGCCCTAGCGGGCTTCGAGCAGTACTTC	CARSVALAGFEQYF
.	TRBD1	TRBV4-3	TRBJ2-7	TGCGCCAGCAGCCAAGAAGGGGACAGCTCCTACGAGCAGTACTTC	CASSQEGDSSYEQYF
.	.	TRBV30	TRBJ1-1	TGTGCCTGGAGTGTTGGGTTGAACACTGAAGCTTTCTTT	CAWSVGLNTEAFF
few	.	TRBV4-3	TRBJ2-1	TGCGCCAGCAGTCTGGGGGCAGAAGGGTCCTACAATGAGCAGTTCTTC	CASSLGAEGSYNEQFF
.	TRBD2	TRBV29-1	TRBJ2-1	TGCAGCGTTGAGCCTAGCGGGGGATATGAGCAGTTCTTC	CSVEPSGGYEQFF
.	.	TRBV4-3	TRBJ2-7	TGCGCCAGCAGCCAAGATAGTCAAGCCTACGAGCAGTACTTC	CASSQDSQAYEQYF
once	.	TRBV7-2	TRBJ1-1	TGTGCCAGCAGCTTAGGCAGGGGCCCTAACACTGAAGCTTTCTTT	CASSLGRGPNTEAFF
few	.	TRBV11-3	TRBJ1-4	TGTGCCAGCAGCCGGGACGGTGAAAAACTGTTTTTT	CASSRDGEKLFF
.	.	TRBV9	TRBJ1-6	TGTGCCAGCAGCGAAACCGGGACTGCGAATTCACCCCTCCACTTT	CASSETGTANSPLHF
once	.	TRBV13	TRBJ1-1	TGTGCCAGCAGCAAGGAAGGTGGCGAGGGGAACACTGAAGCTTTCTTT	CASSKEGGEGNTEAFF
few	.	TRBV7-6	TRBJ1-6	TGTGCCAGCACCTCAGGAGCCTCACCCCTCCACTTT	CASTSGASPLHF
few	.	TRBV29-1	TRBJ1-2	TGCAGCGTTCCTGACAGGCTCGGTGGCTACACCTTC	CSVPDRLGGYTF
.	.	TRBV11-2	TRBJ1-2	TGTGCCAGCAGTTTAGGGGGAGCCCGCTATGGCTACACCTTC	CASSLGGARYGYTF